This T cell receptor beta chain was sequenced for a study of shared clonotypes between healthy human individuals. Naive CD8 isolation took CD45RO-negative cells positively selected for CCR7 and excluded terminally differentiated effector memory CD45RA+ cells. The method was immunoSEQ multiplex PCR; TCRdb's version includes in-frame clones alone and lacks a portion of them. The table records hundreds of thousands of clones, around 95% of them present only once. The length of the CDR3 is 12 residues. Germline loops: CDR1 SQVTM, CDR2 ANQGSEA. Trimming shortened V by 2 bases and J by 12 bases, and 14 bases separated the two germline ends.

Sequenced input: naive CD8+ T cells sorted from blood. The TCR comes from a woman under 40 in good health. J is TRBJ2-1 and V is TRBV29-1, with unresolved D. The chain's CDR3 is CSVERLGSGQFF. CDR3 in DNA: TGCAGCGTTGAAAGGTTAGGGTCGGGGCAGTTCTTC.